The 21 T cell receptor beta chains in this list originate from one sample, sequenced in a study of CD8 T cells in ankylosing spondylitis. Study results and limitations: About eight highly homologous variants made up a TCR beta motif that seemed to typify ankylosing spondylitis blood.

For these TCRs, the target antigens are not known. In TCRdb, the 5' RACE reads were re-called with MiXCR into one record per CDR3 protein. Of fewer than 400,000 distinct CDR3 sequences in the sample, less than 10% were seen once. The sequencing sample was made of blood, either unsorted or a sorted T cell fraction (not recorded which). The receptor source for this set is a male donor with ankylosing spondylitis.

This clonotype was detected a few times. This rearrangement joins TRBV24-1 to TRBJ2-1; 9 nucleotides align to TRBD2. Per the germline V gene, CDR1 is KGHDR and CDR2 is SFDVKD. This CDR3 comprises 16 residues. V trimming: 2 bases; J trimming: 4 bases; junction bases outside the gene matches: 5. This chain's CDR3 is CATSDSGTSFYNEQFF. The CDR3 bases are TGTGCCACCAGTGATTCTGGGACTAGCTTTTACAATGAGCAGTTCTTC.

The CDR3, as DNA: TGTGCCAGCAGCTTAGCGATAGCGGGAGAAAAGACCCAGTACTTC. Translated, it gives CASSLAIAGEKTQYF. The rearrangement links TRBV11-3 to TRBJ2-5; 9 positions match TRBD2. CDR3 size: 15 residues. J lost 6 bases, V lost 1 base, and 6 bases had no gene match. Germline CDR1 and CDR2: SGHNT and YENEEA.

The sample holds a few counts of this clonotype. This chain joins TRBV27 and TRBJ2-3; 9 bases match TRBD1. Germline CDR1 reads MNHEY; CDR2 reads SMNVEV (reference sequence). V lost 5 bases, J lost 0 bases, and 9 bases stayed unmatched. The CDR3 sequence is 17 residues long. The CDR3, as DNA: TGTGCCAGCAGTCTACAGGGGGCAACCTCTAGCACAGATACGCAGTATTTT. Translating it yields CASSLQGATSSTDTQYF.

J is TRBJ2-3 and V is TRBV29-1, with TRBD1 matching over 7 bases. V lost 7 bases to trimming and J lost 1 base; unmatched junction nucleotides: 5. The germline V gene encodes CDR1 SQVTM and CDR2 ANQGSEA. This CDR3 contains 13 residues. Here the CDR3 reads CSAVTGGTDTQYF. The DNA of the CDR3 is TGCAGCGCCGTAACAGGGGGCACAGATACGCAGTATTTT.

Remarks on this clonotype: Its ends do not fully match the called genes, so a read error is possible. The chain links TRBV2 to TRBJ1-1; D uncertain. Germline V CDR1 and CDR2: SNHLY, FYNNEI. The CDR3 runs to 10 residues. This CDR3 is CASSEIRPNF. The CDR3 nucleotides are TGTGCCAGCAGTGAAATCCGGCCGAACTTT.

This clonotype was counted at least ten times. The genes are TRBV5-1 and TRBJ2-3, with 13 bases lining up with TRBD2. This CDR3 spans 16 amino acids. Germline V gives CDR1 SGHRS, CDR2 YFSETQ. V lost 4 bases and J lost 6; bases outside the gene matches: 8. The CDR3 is CASSPGLAGVSDTQYF. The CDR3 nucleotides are TGCGCCAGCAGCCCAGGACTAGCGGGAGTATCCGATACGCAGTATTTT.

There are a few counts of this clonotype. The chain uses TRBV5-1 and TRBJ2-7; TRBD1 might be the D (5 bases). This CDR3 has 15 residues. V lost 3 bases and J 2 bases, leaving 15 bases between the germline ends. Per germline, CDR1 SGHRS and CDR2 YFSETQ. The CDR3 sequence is CASSSGRAGTYEQYF. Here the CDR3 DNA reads TGCGCCAGCAGCTCCGGTAGGGCAGGGACCTACGAGCAGTACTTC.

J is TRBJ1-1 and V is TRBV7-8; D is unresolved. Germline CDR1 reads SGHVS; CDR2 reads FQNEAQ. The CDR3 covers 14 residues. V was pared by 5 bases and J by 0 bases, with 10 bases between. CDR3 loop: CASSLQTMNTEAFF. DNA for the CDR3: TGTGCCAGCAGCCTGCAGACCATGAACACTGAAGCTTTCTTT.

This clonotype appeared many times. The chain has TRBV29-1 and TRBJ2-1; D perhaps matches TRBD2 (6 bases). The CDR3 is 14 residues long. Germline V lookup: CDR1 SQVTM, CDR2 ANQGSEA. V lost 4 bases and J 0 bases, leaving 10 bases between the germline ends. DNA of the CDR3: TGCAGCGTTGTAAACGGGAGCTCCTACAATGAGCAGTTCTTC. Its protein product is CSVVNGSSYNEQFF.

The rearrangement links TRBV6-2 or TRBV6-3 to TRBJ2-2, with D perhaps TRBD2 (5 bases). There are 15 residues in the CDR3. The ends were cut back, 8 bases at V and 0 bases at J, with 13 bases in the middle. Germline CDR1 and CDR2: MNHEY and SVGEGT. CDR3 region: CASHRGTTNTGELFF. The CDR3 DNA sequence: TGTGCCAGCCATCGGGGAACCACGAACACCGGGGAGCTGTTTTTT.

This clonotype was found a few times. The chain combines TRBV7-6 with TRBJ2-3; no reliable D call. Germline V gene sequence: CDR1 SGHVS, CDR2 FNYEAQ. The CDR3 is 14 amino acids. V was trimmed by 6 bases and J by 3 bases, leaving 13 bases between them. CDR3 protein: CASSLSVGTDTQYF. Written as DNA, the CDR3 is TGTGCCAGCAGTTTAAGTGTGGGAACAGATACGCAGTATTTT.

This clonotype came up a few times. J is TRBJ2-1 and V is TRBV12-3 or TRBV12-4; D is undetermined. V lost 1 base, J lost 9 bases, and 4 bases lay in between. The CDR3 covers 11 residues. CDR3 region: CASSLVVEQFF. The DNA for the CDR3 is TGTGCCAGCAGTTTAGTCGTTGAGCAGTTCTTC.

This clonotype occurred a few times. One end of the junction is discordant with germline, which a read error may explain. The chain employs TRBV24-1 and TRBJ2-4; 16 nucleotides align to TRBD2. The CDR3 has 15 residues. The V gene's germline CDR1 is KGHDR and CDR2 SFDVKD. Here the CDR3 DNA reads TGTGCCACCAGTGACCCGGGACTAGCGGGAGGGACCCTCTCCTTC. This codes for CATSDPGLAGGTLSF.

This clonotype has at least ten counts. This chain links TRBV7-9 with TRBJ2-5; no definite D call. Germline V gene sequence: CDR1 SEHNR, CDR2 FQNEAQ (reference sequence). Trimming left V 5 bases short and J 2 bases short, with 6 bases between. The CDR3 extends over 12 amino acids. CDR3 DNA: TGTGCCAGCAGCCCAGAACAAGAGACCCAGTACTTC. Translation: CASSPEQETQYF.

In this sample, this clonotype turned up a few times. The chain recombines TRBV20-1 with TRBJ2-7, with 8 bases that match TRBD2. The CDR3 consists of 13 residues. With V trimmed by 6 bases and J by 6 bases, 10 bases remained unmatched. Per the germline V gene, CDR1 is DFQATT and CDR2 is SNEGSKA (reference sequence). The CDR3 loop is CSAAGGPAGEQYF. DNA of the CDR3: TGCAGTGCCGCGGGGGGCCCAGCGGGCGAGCAGTACTTC.

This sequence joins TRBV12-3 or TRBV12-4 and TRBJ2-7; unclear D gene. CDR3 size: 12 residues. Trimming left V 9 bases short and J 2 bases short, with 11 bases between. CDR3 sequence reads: CASRSGPYEQYF. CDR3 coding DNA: TGTGCCAGTCGTTCCGGGCCCTACGAGCAGTACTTC.

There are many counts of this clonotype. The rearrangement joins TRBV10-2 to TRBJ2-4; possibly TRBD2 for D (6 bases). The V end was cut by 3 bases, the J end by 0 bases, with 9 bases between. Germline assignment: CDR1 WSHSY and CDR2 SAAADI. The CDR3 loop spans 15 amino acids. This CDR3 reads CASSEGGVAKNIQYF. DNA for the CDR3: TGCGCCAGCAGTGAAGGCGGGGTAGCCAAAAACATTCAGTACTTC.

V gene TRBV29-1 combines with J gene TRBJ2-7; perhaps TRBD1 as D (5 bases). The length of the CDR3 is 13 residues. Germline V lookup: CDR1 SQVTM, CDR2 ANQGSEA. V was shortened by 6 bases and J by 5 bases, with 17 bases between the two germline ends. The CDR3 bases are TGCAGCGTGGCAGACAGACCCCTTCACGAGCAGTACTTC. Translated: CSVADRPLHEQYF.

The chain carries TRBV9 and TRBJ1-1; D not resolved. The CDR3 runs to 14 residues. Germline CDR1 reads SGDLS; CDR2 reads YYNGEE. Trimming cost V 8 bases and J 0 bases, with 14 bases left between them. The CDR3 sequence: CASKVRSMNTEAFF. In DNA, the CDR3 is TGTGCCAGTAAGGTCAGGAGTATGAACACTGAAGCTTTCTTT.

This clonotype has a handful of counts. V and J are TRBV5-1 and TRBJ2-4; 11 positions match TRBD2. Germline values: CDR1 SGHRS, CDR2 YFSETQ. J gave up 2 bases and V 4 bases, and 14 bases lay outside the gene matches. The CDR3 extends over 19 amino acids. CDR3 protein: CASSPRLTSGTNTKNIQYF. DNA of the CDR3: TGCGCCAGCAGCCCCAGACTGACTAGCGGGACAAACACCAAAAACATTCAGTACTTC.

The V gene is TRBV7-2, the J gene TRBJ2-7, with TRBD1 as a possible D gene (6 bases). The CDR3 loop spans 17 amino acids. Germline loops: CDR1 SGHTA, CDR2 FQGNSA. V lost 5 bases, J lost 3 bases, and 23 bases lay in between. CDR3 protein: CASSRQAVQPVFYEQYF. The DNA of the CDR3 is TGTGCCAGCAGCCGACAGGCAGTACAGCCTGTATTCTACGAGCAGTACTTC.